The clone carrying this TCR beta chain was observed at least ten times. The sample is drawn from a study of blood T cells in healthy people across ages. Staff drew roughly 10 milliliters of peripheral blood from each donor. The junction had 9 bases not matched to a gene; V was cut back by 4 bases and J by 4 bases. Germline V gene data show CDR1 as MDHEN and CDR2 as SYDVKM. The CDR3 extends over 16 amino acids. The use of a sample-barcoded 5' primer and a J-beta primer mix characterized a second PCR of about 6 to 11 cycles. TCRdb used MiXCR to reprocess the 5' RACE reads, holding one entry per CDR3 protein. This repertoire shows approximately 900,000 distinct CDR3 sequences, under 35% found once; its top ten account for 10%. These data also featured in a second study, about T cells of mothers and their children. Per that paper: Addition of sample barcodes and 2-4 random nucleotides occurred through the M1S primer of the second PCR.

Sequenced: blood. The V gene is TRBV28, the J gene TRBJ2-4, with 8 positions matching TRBD1. The receptor was isolated from a woman in her forties in good health. The CDR3 sequence: CASSSTGGLAKNIQYF. The CDR3 region has the DNA TGTGCCAGCAGTTCCACAGGGGGTTTGGCAAAAAACATTCAGTACTTC. The full variable domain, rest sourced from reference TRBV28 and TRBJ2-4, is DVKVTQSSRYLVKRTGEKVFLECVQDMDHENMFWYRQDPGLGLRLIYFSYDVKMKEKGDIPEGYSVSREKKERFSLILESASTNQTSMYLCASSSTGGLAKNIQYFGAGTRLSVL.